Each of the 10 T cell receptor beta chains below was sequenced from the same sample in a study of T cells after yellow fever vaccination. A single record per CDR3 protein comes from TCRdb applying MiXCR to the 5' RACE reads. Here the sample spans under 550,000 distinct CDR3 sequences, 21% being singletons. Sequencing used PBMCs, obtained roughly 20 days after the first yellow fever vaccination. Source of these receptors: a man in his late teens or twenties who received the YFV17D yellow fever vaccine.

V and J are TRBV7-2 and TRBJ2-2, with 8 positions matching TRBD2. Germline V gene data show CDR1 as SGHTA and CDR2 as FQGNSA. The CDR3 covers 14 residues. Trimming removed 8 bases from V and 4 bases from J; junction bases left unmatched: 6. CDR3 amino acids: CASLRGGPTGELFF. DNA of the CDR3: TGTGCCAGCCTCCGCGGGGGGCCCACCGGGGAGCTGTTTTTT.

This clonotype was detected many times. The V call is TRBV10-3, the J call TRBJ2-3, with 7 positions matching TRBD2. CDR3 length: 16 residues. Germline assignment: CDR1 ENHRY and CDR2 SYGVKD. With 3 bases clipped from V and 0 bases from J, the junction kept 6 bases outside the gene matches. CDR3 protein: CAISDLGRGSTDTQYF. The CDR3 nucleotides read TGTGCCATCAGTGACCTGGGGCGGGGGAGCACAGATACGCAGTATTTT.

The rearrangement links TRBV6-5 to TRBJ2-3; tentative D call: TRBD1 (6 bases). V lost 2 bases and J lost 4, with 13 bases in between. From germline, CDR1 is MNHEY and CDR2 SVGAGI. This CDR3 region has 15 residues. The CDR3 bases are TGTGCCAGCAGTTACGTGCAGGGGCCGGCAGATACGCAGTATTTT. It specifies CASSYVQGPADTQYF.

This chain uses TRBV10-3 with TRBJ2-7; D remains ambiguous. The CDR3 is 13 residues long. Germline assignment: CDR1 ENHRY and CDR2 SYGVKD. V dropped 2 bases and J dropped 0 bases, with 5 bases sitting between them. The CDR3 nucleotides read TGTGCCATCAGTGAGGCTGCCTCCTACGAGCAGTACGTC. Protein: CAISEAASYEQYV.

V is TRBV9 and J is TRBJ1-1, with TRBD1 as a possible D gene (6 bases). Germline loops: CDR1 SGDLS, CDR2 YYNGEE. V lost 0 bases to trimming and J lost 3 bases, with 9 bases between them. This CDR3 spans 14 amino acids. CDR3 bases: TGTGCCAGCAGCGTAGGAACAGGGTACACTGAAGCTTTCTTT. This sequence encodes CASSVGTGYTEAFF.

This clonotype has only a few counts. The chain combines TRBV5-1 with TRBJ1-1, with D uncertain. Germline V gene sequence: CDR1 SGHRS, CDR2 YFSETQ. CDR3 size: 14 residues. Trimming removed 0 bases from V and 7 bases from J, with 13 bases in between. The CDR3 coding sequence is TGCGCCAGCAGCTTGGAGGTGATAGGGAATGAAGCTTTCTTT. It codes for CASSLEVIGNEAFF.

The chain combines TRBV12-5 with TRBJ2-7, with 8 nucleotides matching TRBD1. Germline V gene data show CDR1 as LGHNT and CDR2 as FRNRAP. CDR3 size: 13 residues. Trimming cost V 1 base and J 6 bases; bases outside gene matches: 2. This chain's CDR3 is CASGLGTGIEQYF. The CDR3 nucleotides read TGTGCTAGTGGTTTGGGGACAGGGATCGAGCAGTACTTC.

The chain links TRBV19 to TRBJ1-5, with a weak D call TRBD1 (6 bases). Germline V CDR1 and CDR2: LNHDA, SQIVND (reference sequence). The CDR3 extends over 20 amino acids. The V end was cut by 8 bases, the J end by 0 bases, with 29 bases between. For the CDR3, the DNA is TGTGCCAGTGTTTTTGGAGGGGGAGGGGCGGAAACATATAGCAATCAGCCCCAGCATTTT. Its translation: CASVFGGGGAETYSNQPQHF.

The V call is TRBV19, the J call TRBJ2-1; no clear D. Germline assignment: CDR1 LNHDA and CDR2 SQIVND (reference sequence). The CDR3 consists of 14 residues. V lost 1 base to trimming and J lost 0 bases, with 4 bases between them. The DNA of the CDR3 is TGTGCCAGTAGTATAGGTCACTCCTACAATGAGCAGTTCTTC. Its protein product is CASSIGHSYNEQFF. Full variable domain (rest looked up from reference TRBV19 and TRBJ2-1): DGGITQSPKYLFRKEGQNVTLSCEQNLNHDAMYWYRQDPGQGLRLIYYSQIVNDFQKGDIAEGYSVSREKKESFPLTVTSAQKNPTAFYLCASSIGHSYNEQFFGPGTRLTVL.

This clonotype was counted a few times. The gene calls are TRBV4-3 and TRBJ2-3; D gene uncertain. The CDR3 loop spans 16 amino acids. CDR1 and CDR2 from the germline V gene are LGHNA and YSLEER. Trimming removed 1 base from V and 5 bases from J, with 16 bases in between. The CDR3 DNA follows: TGCGCCAGCAGCCAAGTTCATGGGTTAGGTGGAGATACGCAGTATTTT. Translating gives CASSQVHGLGGDTQYF.